This T cell receptor (beta chain) comes out of a study of quantifying T cell responses using KT2 cells. Study context: cDNA was made from DNase-treated RNA using alpha and beta constant primers. The T4 ligation step was estimated to exceed 10% efficiency under optimum conditions.

Study-level points and caveats: KT2 sequence counts showed saturation when very many KT2 cells were spiked in.

The CDR3 sequence is 16 residues long. J gave up 4 bases and V 5 bases, and 12 bases lay outside the gene matches. Germline CDR1 reads SGHAT; CDR2 reads FQNNGV. The cDNA 3' end received a ligated oligonucleotide with a UMI. An equimolar mix of RC1.1 and RC1.2 primed the beta chain across TRBC1 and TRBC2. Separate processing of TCR alpha and beta chains began at the second PCR. TCRdb called the UMI-ligation and nested PCR reads again in MiXCR, with one record for every CDR3 protein. Of approximately 60,000 distinct CDR3 sequences in the sample, 9% to 15% were seen once. The sample is PBMC spiked with counted cells of clone KT2. There are many counts of this clonotype. What it binds is unknown.

This receptor was obtained from a human donor. This rearrangement joins TRBV11-2 to TRBJ2-3, with 7 bases matching TRBD2. Sequences were obtained from PBMCs spiked with cells of the T cell clone KT2. Here the CDR3 DNA reads TGTGCCAGCAGCGGACCTACTAGCGACACCTCAGATACGCAGTATTTT. Its translation: CASSGPTSDTSDTQYF.